Listed below are T cell receptor beta chains from one sample, sequenced in a study of blood T cell repertoires in COVID-19. The table came from immunoSEQ multiplex PCR; TCRdb's copy has only in-frame clones and leaves some out. The data contain about 120,000 clones, around 81% of them singletons. The sequenced sample consisted of peripheral blood. These receptors were collected from a man aged 70 or older with acute or convalescent COVID-19. CDR3s include the opening cysteine and the closing phenylalanine or tryptophan.

TRBV6-2/TRBV6-3,TRBJ1-5,CASSYSSSGNNQPQHF
TRBV5-6,TRBJ1-3,CASSFGTGSGNTIYF
TRBV5-5,TRBJ2-6,CASSLLTASGANVLTF
TRBV30,TRBJ1-3,CAFLRLSGNTIYF
TRBV5-1,TRBJ1-6,CASSFQGPYDSPLHF
TRBV3-1/TRBV3-2,TRBJ1-5,CASSQDHSVQPQHF
TRBV30,TRBJ1-5,CAWSRAGGQPQHF
TRBV10-2,TRBJ2-1,CASSGTSGGSYNEQFF
TRBV5-1,TRBJ1-1,CASSLTSSNTEAFF
TRBV2,TRBJ1-3,CASEGVQGYGNTIYF
TRBV3-1/TRBV3-2,TRBJ2-1,CASSPTGFSYNEQFF
TRBV6-2/TRBV6-3,TRBJ1-1,CASSDRTNTEAFF
TRBV13,TRBJ2-1,CASSSYTSGAADEQFF
TRBV12-3/TRBV12-4,TRBJ1-1,CASSFRGTTEAFF
TRBV4-2,TRBJ2-2,CASSQDRGQPKNTGELFF
TRBV5-1,TRBJ2-1,CATRLESYNEQFF
TRBV18,TRBJ1-2,CASSLDDRANYGYTF
TRBV4-2,TRBJ2-7,CASSQETSGSSYEQYF
TRBV2,TRBJ1-3,CASSNRVLSGNTIYF
TRBV5-1,TRBJ2-4,CASSYGTAEAKNIQYF
TRBV27,TRBJ2-6,CASSLRGGSYSGANVLTF
TRBV5-4,TRBJ1-2,CASSLARGAGYGYTF
TRBV10-3,TRBJ1-6,CAISETALGAGSPLHF
TRBV7-8,TRBJ1-1,CASSLLEGKTEAFF